One sample yielded the 6 T cell receptor beta chains listed below, sequenced in a study of T cell changes during pregnancy in multiple sclerosis. The assay was immunoSEQ multiplex PCR, and TCRdb's table has in-frame clones only and misses some. This sample has some 54,000 clones, with roughly 93% found just once. The sample consisted of peripheral blood, taken after pregnancy. The receptors were gathered from a female donor with multiple sclerosis, enrolled in a pregnancy study.

The V call is TRBV27, the J call TRBJ2-3, with D unclear. Germline lookup yields CDR1 MNHEY and CDR2 SMNVEV (reference sequence). Trimming cost V 3 bases and J 0 bases, with 4 bases left between them. This CDR3 contains 13 residues. In DNA form, the CDR3 reads TGTGCCAGCAGTTTTGGCAGCACAGATACGCAGTATTTT. Translation: CASSFGSTDTQYF.

The rearrangement uses TRBV7-3 and TRBJ2-1; no definite D call. The CDR3 spans 13 residues. CDR1 and CDR2 (germline): SGHTA, FQGTGA. The germline V and J ends were trimmed by 4 bases and 6 bases, with 10 bases remaining between them. CDR3 residues: CASSYPPGNEQFF. CDR3 sequence (DNA): TGTGCCAGCAGCTACCCCCCGGGCAATGAGCAGTTCTTC.

This chain links TRBV7-2 with TRBJ1-1; tentative D call: TRBD1 (5 bases). This CDR3 is 16 amino acids long. Per the germline V gene, CDR1 is SGHTA and CDR2 is FQGNSA. V was pared by 5 bases and J by 4 bases, with 20 bases between. The CDR3 DNA reads as TGTGCCAGCAGCCCTAGAATTGGGGGGGGGAGCACTGAAGCTTTCTTT. This encodes CASSPRIGGGSTEAFF.

The chain combines TRBV7-2 with TRBJ2-2; 7 bases agree with TRBD2. Trimming took 9 bases from V and 6 from J; bases not matched to a gene: 10. The CDR3 is 14 amino acids. From germline, CDR1 is SGHTA and CDR2 FQGNSA. CDR3 nucleotide sequence: TGTGCCAGTAGAGGACTAGTCCTTGCCGGGGAGCTGTTTTTT. This codes for CASRGLVLAGELFF.

This sequence joins TRBV9 and TRBJ2-7; D call uncertain. Trimming took 4 bases from V and 1 from J, leaving 12 bases between them. This CDR3 is built from 14 residues. CDR1 and CDR2 from the germline V gene are SGDLS and YYNGEE. CDR3 nucleotides: TGTGCCAGCAGCCCACGGGTCAGTTCCTACGAGCAGTACTTC. This gives the protein CASSPRVSSYEQYF.

The V gene is TRBV5-1, the J gene TRBJ2-2; TRBD1 might be the D (6 bases). From germline, CDR1 is SGHRS and CDR2 YFSETQ. V dropped 0 bases and J dropped 8 bases, with 11 bases sitting between them. The CDR3 is 14 residues long. As DNA, the CDR3 is TGCGCCAGCAGCTTGGTGCAGGGGCGAGGGGAGCTGTTTTTT. It codes for CASSLVQGRGELFF.